Included here is one TCR beta chain sequence, with context. Its antigen remains unknown. Libraries of TRB cDNA were made by 5' RACE and carried UMIs. From its re-call of the 5' RACE reads, TCRdb lists each CDR3 protein once, without DNA. Its listing shows approximately 38,000 distinct CDR3 sequences. The data are from a study of CXCR3-negative and CXCR3-positive naive CD8 T cells. The overall study: Per-library TRB read counts averaged about 1.5 +/- 0.3 million, adding up to around 140 million in total.

Notes on the study in general: Whereas memory cells differed, naive CXCR3-negative and CXCR3-positive cells shared similar TRBV-TRBJ usage. With CXCR3 expression partially decreased after cryopreservation, most assays relied on fresh PBMCs.

Germline assignment: CDR1 DFQATT and CDR2 SNEGSKA (reference sequence). The CDR3 runs to 13 residues. The TCR sequence derives from a human donor in good health. Some clones in this sample may be carry-over from other donors' samples. The chain joins TRBV20-1 to TRBJ2-7; TCRdb designates TRBD1, a call that cannot be tested without DNA. The sequenced material came from memory CD8+ T cells from blood. The CDR3 sequence: CSARGRSSYEQYF.